These 5 T cell receptor beta chains were sequenced from one sample in a study of Graves' ophthalmopathy and Graves' hyperthyroidism. Amplification of TCR beta CDR3 regions used RNA transcripts. The first-round RT-PCR employed HTBI primers together with the Qiagen OneStep RT-PCR kit. A multiplex PCR was then performed as the second round. One entry per CDR3 protein, called by TCRdb with MiXCR from the multiplex PCR reads. The sample has over a million distinct CDR3 sequences, less than 45% seen once. The sequenced material came from peripheral blood or thyroid tissue (not recorded which). These TCRs come from an adult man with Graves' hyperthyroidism.

The chain couples TRBV5-5 to TRBJ2-5, with TRBD2 matching over 11 bases. The trim removed 4 bases at V and 1 base at J, leaving 6 bases unmatched. The CDR3 consists of 16 residues. Per the germline V gene, CDR1 is SGHKS and CDR2 is YYEKEE (reference sequence). The CDR3 loop reads CASSRLTSGTQETQYF. The DNA for the CDR3 is TGTGCCAGCAGCCGACTGACTAGCGGGACCCAAGAGACCCAGTACTTC.

This clonotype was seen a few times. This chain uses TRBV20-1 with TRBJ2-5, with unresolved D. Between the trimmed V and J ends, which lost 7 bases and 5 bases, there was a span of 11 bases. Germline CDR1 reads DFQATT; CDR2 reads SNEGSKA (reference sequence). The CDR3 has 11 residues. CDR3 DNA sequence: TGCAGTGGTGAACATTCGGAGACCCAGTACTTC. Translated, it gives CSGEHSETQYF.

This clonotype was seen more than once but under ten times. The J gene is TRBJ1-1, the V gene TRBV6-2 or TRBV6-3, with D maybe TRBD1 (6 bases). V dropped 0 bases and J dropped 1 base, with 9 bases sitting between them. The germline CDR1 and CDR2 sequences are MNHEY and SVGEGT. This CDR3 region has 15 residues. The CDR3 nucleotides are TGTGCCAGCAGTTACTCGGGGGGCCGGAACACTGAAGCTTTCTTT. Translation gives CASSYSGGRNTEAFF.

On this clonotype itself: A read error is possible here, since a much larger clone lies one base away. The V call is TRBV7-9, the J call TRBJ1-1; possibly TRBD1 for D (6 bases). The CDR3 is 12 amino acids. CDR1 and CDR2 (germline): SEHNR, FQNEAQ (reference sequence). Trimming left V 5 bases short and J 7 bases short, with 11 bases between. The CDR3 here is CASSPTGDEAFF. The DNA for the CDR3 is TGTGCCAGCAGCCCGACAGGAGATGAAGCTTTCTTT.

This clonotype was detected ten times or more. This chain joins TRBV4-3 and TRBJ2-5, with TRBD1 identical over 8 bases. Germline CDR1 LGHNA, CDR2 YSLEER. The CDR3 runs to 15 residues. The V and J ends lost 4 bases and 0 bases, in that order; junction bases with no gene match: 4. The CDR3 is CASSPGQAYQETQYF. DNA for the CDR3: TGCGCCAGCAGCCCGGGACAGGCGTACCAAGAGACCCAGTACTTC.